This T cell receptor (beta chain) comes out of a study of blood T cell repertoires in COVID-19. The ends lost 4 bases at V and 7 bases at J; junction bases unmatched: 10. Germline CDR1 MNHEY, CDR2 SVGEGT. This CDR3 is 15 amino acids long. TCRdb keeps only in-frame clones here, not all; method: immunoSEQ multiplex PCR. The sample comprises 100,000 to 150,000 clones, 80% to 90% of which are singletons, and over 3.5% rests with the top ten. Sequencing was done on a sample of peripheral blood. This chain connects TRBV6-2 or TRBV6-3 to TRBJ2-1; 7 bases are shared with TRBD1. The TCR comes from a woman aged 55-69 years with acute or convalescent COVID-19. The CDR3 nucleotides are TGTGCCAGCAGTTTGAGACAGGGATTTGGGAATGAGCAGTTCTTC. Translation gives CASSLRQGFGNEQFF.